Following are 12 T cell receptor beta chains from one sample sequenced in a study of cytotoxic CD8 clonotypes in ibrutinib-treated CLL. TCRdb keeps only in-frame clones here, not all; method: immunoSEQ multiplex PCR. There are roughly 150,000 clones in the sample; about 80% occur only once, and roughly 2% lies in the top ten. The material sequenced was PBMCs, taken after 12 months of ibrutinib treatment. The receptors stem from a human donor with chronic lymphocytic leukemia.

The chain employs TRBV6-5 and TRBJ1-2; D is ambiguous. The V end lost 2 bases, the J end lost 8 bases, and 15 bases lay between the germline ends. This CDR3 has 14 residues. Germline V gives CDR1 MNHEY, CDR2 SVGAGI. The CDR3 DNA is TGTGCCAGCAGTTACGGACCGTCCTATAACGGCTACACCTTC. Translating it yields CASSYGPSYNGYTF.

The CDR3 is CASSVDTGGSGANVLTF. The CDR3 DNA is TGTGCCAGCAGCGTAGACACTGGGGGTAGTGGGGCCAACGTCCTGACTTTC. V usage is TRBV9 and J usage is TRBJ2-6; the D call may be TRBD1 or TRBD2 (5 bases each). Germline lookup yields CDR1 SGDLS and CDR2 YYNGEE. CDR3 size: 17 residues. Trimming took off 0 bases at V and 3 bases at J, with 13 bases between the two ends.

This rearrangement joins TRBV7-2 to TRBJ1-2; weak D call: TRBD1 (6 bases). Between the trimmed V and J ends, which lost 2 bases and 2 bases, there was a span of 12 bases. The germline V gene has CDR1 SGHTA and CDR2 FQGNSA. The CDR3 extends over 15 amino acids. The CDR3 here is CASSLPGGGNYGYTF. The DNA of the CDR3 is TGTGCCAGCAGCTTACCTGGGGGCGGAAACTATGGCTACACCTTC. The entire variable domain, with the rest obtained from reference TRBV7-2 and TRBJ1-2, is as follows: GAGVSQSPSNKVTEKGKDVELRCDPISGHTALYWYRQSLGQGLEFLIYFQGNSAPDKSGLPSDRFSAERTGGSVSTLTIQRTQQEDSAVYLCASSLPGGGNYGYTFGSGTRLTVV.

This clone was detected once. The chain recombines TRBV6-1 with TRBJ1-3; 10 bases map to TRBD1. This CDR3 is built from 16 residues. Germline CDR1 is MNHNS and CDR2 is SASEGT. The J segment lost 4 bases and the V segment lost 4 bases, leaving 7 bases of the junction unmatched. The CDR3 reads CASSAGQGSPGNTIYF. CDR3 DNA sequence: TGTGCCAGCAGTGCGGGACAGGGGTCGCCCGGAAACACCATATATTTT.

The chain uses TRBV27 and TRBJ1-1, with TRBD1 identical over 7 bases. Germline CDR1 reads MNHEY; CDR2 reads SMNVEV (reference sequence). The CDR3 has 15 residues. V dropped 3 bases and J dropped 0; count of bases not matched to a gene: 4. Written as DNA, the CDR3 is TGTGCCAGCAGTTTGGGGACAGTCATGAACACTGAAGCTTTCTTT. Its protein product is CASSLGTVMNTEAFF.

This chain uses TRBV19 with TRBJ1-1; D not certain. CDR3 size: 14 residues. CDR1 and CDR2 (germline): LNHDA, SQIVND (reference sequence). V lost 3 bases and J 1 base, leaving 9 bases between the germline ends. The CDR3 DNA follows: TGTGCCAGTAGTATCGACGGTTGGAACACTGAAGCTTTCTTT. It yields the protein CASSIDGWNTEAFF.

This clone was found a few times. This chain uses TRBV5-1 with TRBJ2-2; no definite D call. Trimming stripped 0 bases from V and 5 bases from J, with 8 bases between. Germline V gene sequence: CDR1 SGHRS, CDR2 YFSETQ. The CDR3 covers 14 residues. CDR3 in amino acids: CASSLAGETGELFF. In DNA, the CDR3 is TGCGCCAGCAGCTTGGCCGGCGAAACCGGGGAGCTGTTTTTT.

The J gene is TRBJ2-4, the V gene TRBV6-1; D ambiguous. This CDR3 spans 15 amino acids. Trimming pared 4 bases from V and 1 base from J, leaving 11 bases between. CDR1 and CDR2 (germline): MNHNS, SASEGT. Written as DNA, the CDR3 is TGTGCCAGCAGTGCATCAGTCACGGCCAAAAACATTCAGTACTTC. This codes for CASSASVTAKNIQYF.

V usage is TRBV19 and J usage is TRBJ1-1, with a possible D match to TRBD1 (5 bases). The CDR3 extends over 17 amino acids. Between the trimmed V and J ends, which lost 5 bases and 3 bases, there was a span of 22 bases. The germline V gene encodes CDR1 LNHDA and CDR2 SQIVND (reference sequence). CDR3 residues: CASSSTRDPRWDTEAFF. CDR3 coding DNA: TGTGCCAGTAGTTCGACCCGGGACCCCCGTTGGGACACTGAAGCTTTCTTT.

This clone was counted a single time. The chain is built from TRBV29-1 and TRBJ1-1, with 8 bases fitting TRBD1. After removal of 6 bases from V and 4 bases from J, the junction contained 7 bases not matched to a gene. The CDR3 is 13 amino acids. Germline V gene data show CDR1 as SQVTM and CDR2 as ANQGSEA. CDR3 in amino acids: CSVDPGGATEAFF. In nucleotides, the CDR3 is TGCAGCGTCGATCCAGGGGGCGCCACTGAAGCTTTCTTT.

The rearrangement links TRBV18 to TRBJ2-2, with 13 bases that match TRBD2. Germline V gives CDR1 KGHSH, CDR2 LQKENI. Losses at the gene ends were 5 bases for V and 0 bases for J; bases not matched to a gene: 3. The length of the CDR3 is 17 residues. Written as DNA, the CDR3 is TGTGCCAGCTCAATCGGGACTAGCGGGACGAACACCGGGGAGCTGTTTTTT. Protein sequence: CASSIGTSGTNTGELFF.

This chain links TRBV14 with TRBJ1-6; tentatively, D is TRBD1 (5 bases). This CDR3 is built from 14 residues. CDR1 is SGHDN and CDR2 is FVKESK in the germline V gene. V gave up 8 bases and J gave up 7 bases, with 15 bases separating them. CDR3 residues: CASSSFGGNSPLHF. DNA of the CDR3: TGTGCCAGCTCGTCATTTGGGGGGAATTCACCCCTCCACTTT.